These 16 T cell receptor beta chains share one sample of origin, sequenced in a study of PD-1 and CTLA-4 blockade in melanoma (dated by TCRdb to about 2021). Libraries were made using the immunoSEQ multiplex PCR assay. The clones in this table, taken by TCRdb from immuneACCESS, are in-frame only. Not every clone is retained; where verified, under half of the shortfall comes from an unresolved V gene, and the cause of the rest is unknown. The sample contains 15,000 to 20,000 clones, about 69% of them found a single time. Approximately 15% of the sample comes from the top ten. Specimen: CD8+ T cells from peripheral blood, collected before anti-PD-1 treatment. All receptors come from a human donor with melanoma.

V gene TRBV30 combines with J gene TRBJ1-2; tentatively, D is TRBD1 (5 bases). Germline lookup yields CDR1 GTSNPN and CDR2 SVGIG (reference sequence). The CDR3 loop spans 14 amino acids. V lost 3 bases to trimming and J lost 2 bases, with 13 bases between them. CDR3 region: CAWRGRVPNYGYTF. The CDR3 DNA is TGTGCCTGGAGGGGCAGGGTCCCCAACTATGGCTACACCTTC. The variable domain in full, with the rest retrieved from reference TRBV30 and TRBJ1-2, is SQTIHQWPATLVQPVGSPLSLECTVEGTSNPNLYWYRQAAGRGLQLLFYSVGIGQISSEVPQNLSASRPQDRQFILSSKKLLLSDSGFYLCAWRGRVPNYGYTFGSGTRLTVV.

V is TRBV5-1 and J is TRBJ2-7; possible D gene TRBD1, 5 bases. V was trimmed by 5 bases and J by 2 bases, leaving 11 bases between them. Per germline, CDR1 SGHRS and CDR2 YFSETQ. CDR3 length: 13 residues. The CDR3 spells CASRALGAYEQYF. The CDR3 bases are TGCGCCAGCAGAGCCCTAGGGGCCTACGAGCAGTACTTC.

The CDR3 DNA is TGTGCCAGCAGCCCCATCAGGGACGAGCAGTACTTC. Protein product: CASSPIRDEQYF. This chain uses TRBV7-6 with TRBJ2-7; D might be TRBD1 (5 bases). With 5 bases removed from V and 5 bases from J, the gap between germline ends came to 10 bases. The CDR3 covers 12 residues. In germline, CDR1 is SGHVS, CDR2 FNYEAQ.

CDR3 residues: CAISEGTGVHEQYF. CDR3 bases: TGTGCCATCAGTGAGGGGACAGGGGTCCACGAGCAGTACTTC. J is TRBJ2-7 and V is TRBV10-3, with 10 bases that match TRBD1. Germline V gene lookup returns CDR1 ENHRY and CDR2 SYGVKD. The V segment lost 2 bases and the J segment 5 bases; nucleotides outside the gene matches: 3. The CDR3 length is 14 residues.

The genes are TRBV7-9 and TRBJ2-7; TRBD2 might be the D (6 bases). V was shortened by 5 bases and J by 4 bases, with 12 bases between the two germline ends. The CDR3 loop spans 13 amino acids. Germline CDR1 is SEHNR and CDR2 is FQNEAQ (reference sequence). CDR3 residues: CASSPGDGYEQYF. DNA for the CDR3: TGTGCCAGCAGCCCGGGAGATGGGTACGAGCAGTACTTC.

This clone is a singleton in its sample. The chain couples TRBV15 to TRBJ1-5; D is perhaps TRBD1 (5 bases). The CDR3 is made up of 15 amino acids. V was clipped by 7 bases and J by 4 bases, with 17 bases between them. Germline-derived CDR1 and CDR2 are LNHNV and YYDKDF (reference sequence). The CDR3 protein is CATTTVGGGNQPQHF. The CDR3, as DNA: TGTGCCACCACCACAGTCGGGGGTGGGAATCAGCCCCAGCATTTT.

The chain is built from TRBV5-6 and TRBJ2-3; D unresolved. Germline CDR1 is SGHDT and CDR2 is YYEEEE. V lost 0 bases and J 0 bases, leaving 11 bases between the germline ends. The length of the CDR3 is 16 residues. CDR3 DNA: TGTGCCAGCAGCTTGGCCCAGTTAACTAGCACAGATACGCAGTATTTT. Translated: CASSLAQLTSTDTQYF. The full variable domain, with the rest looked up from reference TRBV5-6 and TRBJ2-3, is DAGVTQSPTHLIKTRGQQVTLRCSPKSGHDTVSWYQQALGQGPQFIFQYYEEEERQRGNFPDRFSGHQFPNYSSELNVNALLLGDSALYLCASSLAQLTSTDTQYFGPGTRLTVL.

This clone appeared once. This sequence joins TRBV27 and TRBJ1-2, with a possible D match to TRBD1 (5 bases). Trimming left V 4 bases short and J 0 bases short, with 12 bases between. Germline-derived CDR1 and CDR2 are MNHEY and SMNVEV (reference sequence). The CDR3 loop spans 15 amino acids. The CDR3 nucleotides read TGTGCCAGCAGTTCGACGGGGGGGTCTAACTATGGCTACACCTTC. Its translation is CASSSTGGSNYGYTF.

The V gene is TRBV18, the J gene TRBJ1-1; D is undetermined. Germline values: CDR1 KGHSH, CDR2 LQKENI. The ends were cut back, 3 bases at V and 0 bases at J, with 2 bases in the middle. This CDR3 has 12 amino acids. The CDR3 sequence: CASSPLNTEAFF. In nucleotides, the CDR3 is TGTGCCAGCTCACCTCTGAACACTGAAGCTTTCTTT.

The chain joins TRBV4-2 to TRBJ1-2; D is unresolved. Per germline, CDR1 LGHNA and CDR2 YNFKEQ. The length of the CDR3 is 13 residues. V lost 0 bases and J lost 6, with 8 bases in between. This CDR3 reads CASSQDTPNGYTF. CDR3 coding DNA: TGTGCCAGCAGCCAAGATACACCTAATGGCTACACCTTC.

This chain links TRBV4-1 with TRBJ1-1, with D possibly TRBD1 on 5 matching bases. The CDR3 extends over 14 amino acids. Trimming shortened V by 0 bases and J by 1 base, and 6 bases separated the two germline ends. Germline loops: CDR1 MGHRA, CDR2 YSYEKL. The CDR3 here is CASSQDTGNTEAFF. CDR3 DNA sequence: TGCGCCAGCAGCCAAGATACAGGGAACACTGAAGCTTTCTTT.

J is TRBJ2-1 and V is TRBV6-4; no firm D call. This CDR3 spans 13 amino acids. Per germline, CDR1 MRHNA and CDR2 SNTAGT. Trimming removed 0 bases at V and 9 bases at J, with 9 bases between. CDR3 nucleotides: TGTGCCAGCAGTGACTCGAACTCGGGTGAGCAGTTCTTC. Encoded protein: CASSDSNSGEQFF.

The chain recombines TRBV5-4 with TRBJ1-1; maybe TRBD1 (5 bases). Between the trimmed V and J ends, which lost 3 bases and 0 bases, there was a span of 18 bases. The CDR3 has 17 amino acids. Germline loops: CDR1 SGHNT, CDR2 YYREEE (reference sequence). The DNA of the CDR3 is TGTGCCAGCAGCTCGCCGGGGGAGGTAAGAATGAACACTGAAGCTTTCTTT. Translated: CASSSPGEVRMNTEAFF. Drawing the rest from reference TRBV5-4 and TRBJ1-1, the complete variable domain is ETGVTQSPTHLIKTRGQQVTLRCSSQSGHNTVSWYQQALGQGPQFIFQYYREEENGRGNFPPRFSGLQFPNYSSELNVNALELDDSALYLCASSSPGEVRMNTEAFFGQGTRLTVV.

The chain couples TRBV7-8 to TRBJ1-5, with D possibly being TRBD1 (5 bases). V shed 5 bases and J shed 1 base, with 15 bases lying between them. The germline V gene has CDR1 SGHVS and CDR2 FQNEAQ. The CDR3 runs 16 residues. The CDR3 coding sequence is TGTGCCAGCAGCGAAACCGGGACTCTGAGCAATCAGCCCCAGCATTTT. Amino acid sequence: CASSETGTLSNQPQHF. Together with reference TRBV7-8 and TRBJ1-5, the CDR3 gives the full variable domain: GAGVSQSPRYKVAKRGQDVALRCDPISGHVSLFWYQQALGQGPEFLTYFQNEAQLDKSGLPSDRFFAERPEGSVSTLKIQRTQQEDSAVYLCASSETGTLSNQPQHFGDGTRLSIL.

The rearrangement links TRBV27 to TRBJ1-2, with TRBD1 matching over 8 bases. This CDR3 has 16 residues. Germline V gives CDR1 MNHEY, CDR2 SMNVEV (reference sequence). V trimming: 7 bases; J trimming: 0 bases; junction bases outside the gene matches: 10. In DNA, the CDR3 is TGTGCCAGCAACCCGACAGGGGCGAGGACTAACTATGGCTACACCTTC. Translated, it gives CASNPTGARTNYGYTF.

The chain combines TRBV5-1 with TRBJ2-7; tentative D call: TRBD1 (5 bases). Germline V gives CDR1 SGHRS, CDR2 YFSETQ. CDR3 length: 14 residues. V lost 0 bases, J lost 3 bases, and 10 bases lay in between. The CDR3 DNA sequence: TGCGCCAGCAGCTTGGCGGTAAGGGGCTACGAGCAGTACTTC. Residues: CASSLAVRGYEQYF. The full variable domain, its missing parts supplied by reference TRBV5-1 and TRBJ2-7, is KAGVTQTPRYLIKTRGQQVTLSCSPISGHRSVSWYQQTPGQGLQFLFEYFSETQRNKGNFPGRFSGRQFSNSRSEMNVSTLELGDSALYLCASSLAVRGYEQYFGPGTRLTVT.